One and the same sample provided the 8 T cell receptor beta chains below, sequenced in a study of T cell responses to AZD1222 COVID-19 vaccine. Here immunoSEQ multiplex PCR was the method, and the copy in TCRdb shows in-frame clones only, minus some. Here the sample spans around 100,000 clones, 85% to 90% being singletons. Sequences were derived from peripheral blood, sampled on day 0 of AZD1222 vaccination. All receptors come from an adult in good health.

The V gene is TRBV6-5, the J gene TRBJ1-5; D is possibly TRBD1 (5 bases). The CDR3 covers 15 residues. Germline V gene data show CDR1 as MNHEY and CDR2 as SVGAGI. With 8 bases removed from V and 5 bases from J, the gap between germline ends came to 19 bases. CDR3 nucleotide sequence: TGTGCCAGCCGTAACCGGGGGGATTTAGATCAGCCCCAGCATTTT. It codes for CASRNRGDLDQPQHF.

The chain links TRBV9 to TRBJ2-7, with D possibly called TRBD1 or TRBD2 (6 bases each). V dropped 2 bases and J dropped 3 bases, with 12 bases sitting between them. CDR3 length: 14 residues. Germline V lookup: CDR1 SGDLS, CDR2 YYNGEE. The DNA of the CDR3 is TGTGCCAGCAGCGTGGAGGGGGTAGGCTACGAGCAGTACTTC. Encoded protein: CASSVEGVGYEQYF. The complete variable domain, with remaining parts taken from reference TRBV9 and TRBJ2-7, reads DSGVTQTPKHLITATGQRVTLRCSPRSGDLSVYWYQQSLDQGLQFLIQYYNGEERAKGNILERFSAQQFPDLHSELNLSSLELGDSALYFCASSVEGVGYEQYFGPGTRLTVT.

The chain joins TRBV7-6 to TRBJ1-3, with no clear D. From germline, CDR1 is SGHVS and CDR2 FNYEAQ. The CDR3 loop spans 15 amino acids. V shed 1 base and J shed 0 bases, with 7 bases lying between them. CDR3 DNA sequence: TGTGCCAGCAGCTTAGACTCAACCTCTGGAAACACCATATATTTT. This codes for CASSLDSTSGNTIYF.

V and J are TRBV5-8 and TRBJ1-5; TRBD1 agrees at 9 bases. The ends lost 6 bases at V and 4 bases at J; junction bases unmatched: 14. Germline CDR1 reads SGHTS; CDR2 reads YDEGEE. This CDR3 comprises 17 residues. CDR3 sequence: CASTLQGQGRWNQPQHF. Written as DNA, the CDR3 is TGTGCCAGCACTCTACAGGGACAGGGAAGGTGGAATCAGCCCCAGCATTTT.

J is TRBJ1-5 and V is TRBV19; D gene ambiguous. V lost 5 bases and J lost 6, with 11 bases in between. This CDR3 has 13 amino acids. From germline, CDR1 is LNHDA and CDR2 SQIVND (reference sequence). The CDR3 bases are TGTGCCAGTAGTTCTCATGATGGTCAGCCCCAGCATTTT. This sequence encodes CASSSHDGQPQHF.

This clone showed up just a few times. The gene calls are TRBV6-6 and TRBJ1-4, with TRBD1 matching 7 bases. V shed 6 bases, J shed 0 bases, and the junction held 16 bases outside the gene matches. The CDR3 is 19 amino acids. From germline, CDR1 is MNHNY and CDR2 SVGAGI (reference sequence). CDR3 DNA: TGTGCCAGCAGCCGATTTCACAGGGGTTCGTCTGCAACTAATGAAAAACTGTTTTTT. Amino acid sequence: CASSRFHRGSSATNEKLFF.

The rearrangement uses TRBV27 and TRBJ1-6, with TRBD1 matching 8 bases. The CDR3 loop spans 15 amino acids. Per the germline V gene, CDR1 is MNHEY and CDR2 is SMNVEV (reference sequence). The V and J ends lost 5 bases and 9 bases, in that order; junction bases with no gene match: 9. CDR3 amino acids: CASSTGQGSGSPLHF. Here the CDR3 DNA reads TGTGCCAGCAGTACCGGACAGGGCTCAGGTTCACCCCTCCACTTT.

This chain uses TRBV7-3 with TRBJ2-1; TRBD2 aligns across 14 bases. V lost 6 bases, J lost 1 base, and 17 bases stayed unmatched. The CDR3 consists of 21 residues. CDR1 is SGHTA and CDR2 is FQGTGA in the germline V gene. The CDR3 DNA sequence: TGTGCCAGCAGTTCCGCCGACCCGGGACTAGCGGGAGAGGTATCCTACAATGAGCAGTTCTTC. Translating gives CASSSADPGLAGEVSYNEQFF. Based on the CDR3 plus reference TRBV7-3 and TRBJ2-1, the full variable domain is GAGVSQTPSNKVTEKGKYVELRCDPISGHTALYWYRQSLGQGPEFLIYFQGTGAADDSGLPNDRFFAVRPEGSVSTLKIQRTERGDSAVYLCASSSADPGLAGEVSYNEQFFGPGTRLTVL.